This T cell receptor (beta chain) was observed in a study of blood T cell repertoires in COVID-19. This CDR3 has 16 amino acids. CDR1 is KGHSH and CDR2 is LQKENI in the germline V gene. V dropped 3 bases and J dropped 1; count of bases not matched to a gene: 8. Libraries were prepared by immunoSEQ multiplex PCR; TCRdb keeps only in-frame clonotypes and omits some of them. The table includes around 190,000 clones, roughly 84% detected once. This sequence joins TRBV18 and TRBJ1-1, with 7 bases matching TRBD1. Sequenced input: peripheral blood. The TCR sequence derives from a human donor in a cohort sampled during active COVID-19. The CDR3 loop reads CASSPVEGAPNTEAFF. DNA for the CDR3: TGTGCCAGCTCACCCGTGGAGGGGGCGCCGAACACTGAAGCTTTCTTT. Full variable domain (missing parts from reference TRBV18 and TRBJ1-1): NAGVMQNPRHLVRRRGQEARLRCSPMKGHSHVYWYRQLPEEGLKFMVYLQKENIIDESGMPKERFSAEFPKEGPSILRIQQVVRGDSAAYFCASSPVEGAPNTEAFFGQGTRLTVV.